The clone carrying this T cell receptor (beta chain) showed up many times. Its target is not known. TCRdb analysed the reads with MiXCR anew, one entry per CDR3 protein. The table has almost 500,000 distinct CDR3 sequences, roughly 10% seen once. This sample is part of a study of T cell repertoires in cytomegalovirus infection. The CDR3 runs to 12 residues. Germline V CDR1 and CDR2: SQVTM, ANQGSEA. V lost 5 bases to trimming and J lost 6 bases, with 11 bases between them. Findings of the study overall: The study found HLA-C-restricted CMV-specific TCR beta clonotypes dominating the ex vivo response.

The rearrangement links TRBV29-1 to TRBJ1-5, with D unclear. This clonotype originated in a human donor in good health (CMV status not recorded). Some clones in this sample may be carry-over from other donors' samples. The sample comprised PBMCs. The CDR3 coding sequence is TGCAGCGTTTCCAGAGCGGGTCAGCCCCAGCATTTT. This sequence encodes CSVSRAGQPQHF.